This T cell receptor (beta chain) is drawn from a study of T-cell reconstitution after alpha-beta-depleted transplantation in children. Findings and limits, study-wide: Newly made T cells mostly supplied T-cell counts and diversity one year after transplant. About two months after transplant, alpha-beta T cells reportedly came from several hundred expanded graft clones. In some patients, recipient T cells and intrathymic progenitors surviving conditioning explained high day-60 diversity.

A TCRbeta library incorporating unique molecular identifiers was prepared. TCRdb ran MiXCR on the PCR reads and lists one entry per CDR3 protein. The repertoire includes some 300,000 distinct CDR3 sequences, 6.5% to 9% of them detected once, and approximately 9.6% sits in the top ten. This clonotype was found many times. The antigen is not known. The specimen comprised peripheral blood, sampled 360 days after TCRalphabeta/CD19-depleted stem cell transplant. The receptor was derived from a female patient between 2 and 15 years old who had a stem cell transplant for Fanconi anemia, so the T cells may come from the graft donor.

CDR3 in amino acids: CASSQEAVYNEQFF. CDR3 nucleotides: TGCGCCAGCAGCCAAGAGGCGGTCTACAATGAGCAGTTCTTC. This chain links TRBV4-1 with TRBJ2-1; unclear D gene. CDR1 is MGHRA, CDR2 YSYEKL, per germline. The CDR3 loop spans 14 amino acids. V was shortened by 0 bases and J by 3 bases, with 6 bases between the two germline ends.